Listed here are 24 T cell receptor beta chains from one sample, sequenced in a study of early T cells in non-severe SARS-CoV-2 infection. TCRdb re-analysed the 5' RACE reads in MiXCR, keeping a single row per CDR3 protein. The data contain about 35,000 distinct CDR3 sequences, 4.5% to 7% of them seen just once; the ten biggest clones take up 4% to 4.5%. The source was whole blood, collected at baseline. These receptors were obtained from an adult who was a healthcare worker with PCR-confirmed SARS-CoV-2 infection or an uninfected control (not recorded which).

The CDR3: CASSTRASFSGANVLTF. The CDR3 DNA reads TGTGCCAGCAGTACCCGAGCTAGCTTCTCTGGGGCCAACGTCCTGACTTTC. The chain is built from TRBV27 and TRBJ2-6, with a weak D call TRBD2 (5 bases). V was clipped by 5 bases and J by 0 bases, with 14 bases between them. The CDR3 runs 17 residues. Germline values: CDR1 MNHEY, CDR2 SMNVEV (reference sequence).

Ten or more counts support this clonotype. The chain is built from TRBV7-8 and TRBJ2-3; D ambiguous. The germline gives CDR1 SGHVS, CDR2 FQNEAQ. The CDR3 loop spans 15 amino acids. With 2 bases removed from V and 3 bases from J, the gap between germline ends came to 12 bases. For the CDR3, the DNA is TGTGCCAGCAGCTTACCTGGCTATGAGACAGATACGCAGTATTTT. Amino acids: CASSLPGYETDTQYF.

The sample holds many counts of this clonotype. The chain uses TRBV7-9 and TRBJ2-5; 8 bases agree with TRBD1. Losses at the gene ends were 4 bases for V and 3 bases for J; bases not matched to a gene: 4. The length of the CDR3 is 14 residues. Germline CDR1 SEHNR, CDR2 FQNEAQ (reference sequence). This CDR3 reads CASSSKTGEETQYF. CDR3 bases: TGTGCCAGCAGCTCAAAGACAGGGGAAGAGACCCAGTACTTC.

The table lists this clonotype with many counts. The V call is TRBV5-1, the J call TRBJ1-2; possibly TRBD1 for D (6 bases). From germline, CDR1 is SGHRS and CDR2 YFSETQ. V was shortened by 0 bases and J by 8 bases, with 17 bases between the two germline ends. The CDR3 is 15 amino acids. The CDR3 here is CASSLEVQTGRGYTF. For the CDR3, the DNA is TGCGCCAGCAGCTTGGAGGTGCAAACAGGGCGCGGCTACACCTTC.

This clonotype has only a few counts. The J gene is TRBJ1-1, the V gene TRBV7-6; 8 nucleotides match TRBD1. CDR1 is SGHVS, CDR2 FNYEAQ, per germline. The CDR3 sequence is 15 residues long. V shed 10 bases and J 6 bases; nucleotides not matched to a gene: 16. The CDR3 DNA sequence: TGTGCCACTAAAGCTGGGCCGACAGGGGAGGCTGAAGCTTTCTTT. Amino acid sequence: CATKAGPTGEAEAFF.

The chain uses TRBV6-1 and TRBJ1-6; D may be TRBD1 (5 bases). This CDR3 contains 16 residues. From germline, CDR1 is MNHNS and CDR2 SASEGT. V was cut by 3 bases and J by 10 bases, with 19 bases left in between. The CDR3 loop is CASSDPGGRVDSPLHF. The CDR3 region has the DNA TGTGCCAGCAGTGACCCTGGGGGAAGGGTAGACTCACCCCTCCACTTT.

This clonotype was recorded many times. The V gene is TRBV7-8, the J gene TRBJ2-2, with 7 bases that match TRBD1. CDR3 length equals 14 residues. The junction had 2 bases not matched to a gene; V was cut back by 2 bases and J by 5 bases. CDR1 and CDR2 (germline): SGHVS, FQNEAQ. CDR3 DNA sequence: TGTGCCAGCAGCTTAAGGGGGCTTACCGGGGAGCTGTTTTTT. It translates to CASSLRGLTGELFF.

This clonotype has a count of ten or more. This chain joins TRBV20-1 and TRBJ1-5; the D is unclear. CDR3 length equals 12 residues. Per germline, CDR1 DFQATT and CDR2 SNEGSKA (reference sequence). The V gene lost 6 bases and the J gene lost 2 bases, with 8 bases spanning the gap. CDR3: CSAGRGNQPQHF. The CDR3 DNA is TGCAGTGCAGGGCGGGGCAATCAGCCCCAGCATTTT.

This clonotype was detected ten times or more. J is TRBJ1-2 and V is TRBV9, with D uncertain. Germline-derived CDR1 and CDR2 are SGDLS and YYNGEE. The CDR3 consists of 10 residues. With 6 bases removed from V and 8 bases from J, the gap between germline ends came to 8 bases. This chain's CDR3 is CASKGKGYTF. The CDR3 DNA reads as TGTGCCAGCAAAGGGAAAGGCTACACCTTC.

The table lists this clonotype with many counts. This chain uses TRBV4-1 with TRBJ1-1, with D possibly being TRBD1 (5 bases). The CDR3 contains 13 residues. The germline V and J ends were trimmed by 8 bases and 0 bases, with 10 bases remaining between them. Germline lookup yields CDR1 MGHRA and CDR2 YSYEKL. DNA for the CDR3: TGCGCCAGCCGGGGGGTCATGAACACTGAAGCTTTCTTT. This translates into CASRGVMNTEAFF.

This clonotype was found many times. The chain has TRBV9 and TRBJ2-2; D possibly corresponds to TRBD2 (5 bases). Per the germline V gene, CDR1 is SGDLS and CDR2 is YYNGEE. The V end was cut by 4 bases, the J end by 4 bases, with 17 bases between. This CDR3 has 16 amino acids. The CDR3 protein is CASSPIREGPTGELFF. CDR3 DNA: TGTGCCAGCAGCCCCATCCGAGAGGGCCCCACCGGGGAGCTGTTTTTT.

This clonotype was recorded at least ten times. The chain links TRBV14 to TRBJ2-6; D is uncertain. V was clipped by 6 bases and J by 2 bases, with 5 bases between them. CDR3 length: 13 residues. CDR1 is SGHDN and CDR2 is FVKESK in the germline V gene. CDR3: CASRRTGANVLTF. DNA of the CDR3: TGTGCCAGCAGGCGAACTGGGGCCAACGTCCTGACTTTC.

The V call is TRBV3-1, the J call TRBJ2-1, with D possibly being TRBD1 (5 bases). V shed 4 bases and J shed 10 bases, with 11 bases lying between them. Germline V gene data show CDR1 as LGHDT and CDR2 as YNNKEL (reference sequence). This CDR3 spans 12 amino acids. CDR3 sequence: CASSPRGREQFF. In DNA form, the CDR3 reads TGTGCCAGCAGCCCAAGGGGCAGGGAGCAGTTCTTC.

The chain joins TRBV6-5 to TRBJ2-1; D is possibly TRBD2 (6 bases). Trimming cost V 7 bases and J 7 bases, with 11 bases left between them. The germline V gene has CDR1 MNHEY and CDR2 SVGAGI. The CDR3 totals 12 residues. The CDR3 region is CASTPEGNEQFF. CDR3 DNA sequence: TGTGCCAGCACCCCGGAGGGGAATGAGCAGTTCTTC.

This clonotype has just a few counts. The chain combines TRBV16 with TRBJ2-1; D might be TRBD2 (7 bases). V lost 4 bases and J 6 bases, leaving 16 bases between the germline ends. The germline V gene encodes CDR1 KGHSY and CDR2 FQNENV. This CDR3 spans 15 amino acids. This CDR3 reads CASSPQGRGTNEQFF. CDR3 nucleotide sequence: TGTGCCAGCAGCCCGCAGGGGCGGGGGACCAATGAGCAGTTCTTC. Full variable domain (remainder filled in from reference TRBV16 and TRBJ2-1): GEEVAQTPKHLVRGEGQKAKLYCAPIKGHSYVFWYQQVLKNEFKFLISFQNENVFDETGMPKERFSAKCLPNSPCSLEIQATKLEDSAVYFCASSPQGRGTNEQFFGPGTRLTVL.

The chain carries TRBV20-1 and TRBJ1-6, with 7 bases matching TRBD1. Germline lookup yields CDR1 DFQATT and CDR2 SNEGSKA (reference sequence). The length of the CDR3 is 18 residues. Trimming at V came to 0 bases and at J to 5 bases, leaving 13 bases not matched to a gene. CDR3 sequence: CSAREPAQTGRDNSPLHF. The CDR3 DNA reads TGCAGTGCTAGAGAGCCAGCTCAGACAGGGCGCGATAATTCACCCCTCCACTTT.

This clonotype was recorded many times. The chain couples TRBV7-6 to TRBJ1-2; 7 bases match TRBD1. CDR1 and CDR2 from the germline V gene are SGHVS and FNYEAQ. The V and J ends lost 0 bases and 7 bases, in that order; junction bases with no gene match: 14. The CDR3 covers 17 residues. The DNA of the CDR3 is TGTGCCAGCAGCTTAGCCCCGGGACACCTTGCAGGGGGTGGCTACACCTTC. Protein sequence: CASSLAPGHLAGGGYTF. Full variable domain (outside the CDR3, taken from reference TRBV7-6 and TRBJ1-2): GAGVSQSPRYKVTKRGQDVALRCDPISGHVSLYWYRQALGQGPEFLTYFNYEAQQDKSGLPNDRFSAERPEGSISTLTIQRTEQRDSAMYRCASSLAPGHLAGGGYTFGSGTRLTVV.

This clonotype was observed many times. This chain joins TRBV12-3 or TRBV12-4 and TRBJ2-1, with 10 bases lining up with TRBD2. CDR3 size: 14 residues. The V segment lost 3 bases and the J segment 8 bases; nucleotides outside the gene matches: 4. CDR3 sequence: CASSFTSGIYEQFF. CDR3 sequence (DNA): TGTGCCAGCAGTTTTACTAGCGGGATATATGAGCAGTTCTTC.

At least ten counts were recorded for this clonotype. This chain links TRBV4-1 with TRBJ2-7, with 7 positions matching TRBD1. Germline V CDR1 and CDR2: MGHRA, YSYEKL. The CDR3 sequence is 15 residues long. The trim removed 4 bases at V and 2 bases at J, leaving 8 bases unmatched. CDR3 region: CASSLWTGATYEQYF. The CDR3 nucleotides read TGCGCCAGCAGCCTATGGACAGGCGCTACCTACGAGCAGTACTTC.

This clonotype is judged medium-sized (0.01 to 0.1%). The chain has TRBV18 and TRBJ1-4, with D possibly being TRBD1 (5 bases). CDR1 and CDR2 from the germline V gene are KGHSH and LQKENI. The CDR3 covers 15 residues. Trimming pared 3 bases from V and 2 bases from J, leaving 10 bases between. The CDR3 loop reads CASSPNGGTNEKLFF. For the CDR3, the DNA is TGTGCCAGCTCACCGAATGGGGGGACTAATGAAAAACTGTTTTTT.

This clonotype was observed a few times. This chain joins TRBV5-1 and TRBJ2-3; TRBD2 agrees at 7 bases. V shed 0 bases and J 0 bases; nucleotides not matched to a gene: 4. CDR1 SGHRS and CDR2 YFSETQ come from the germline V gene. The CDR3 spans 16 residues. For the CDR3, the DNA is TGCGCCAGCAGCTTGGTCTTGGGGGGGAGCACAGATACGCAGTATTTT. This translates into CASSLVLGGSTDTQYF. Based on the CDR3 plus reference TRBV5-1 and TRBJ2-3, the full variable domain is KAGVTQTPRYLIKTRGQQVTLSCSPISGHRSVSWYQQTPGQGLQFLFEYFSETQRNKGNFPGRFSGRQFSNSRSEMNVSTLELGDSALYLCASSLVLGGSTDTQYFGPGTRLTVL.

The chain links TRBV27 to TRBJ1-2; D uncertain. The CDR3 contains 13 residues. Looked up from germline, CDR1 is MNHEY and CDR2 is SMNVEV (reference sequence). V was trimmed by 2 bases and J by 5 bases, leaving 9 bases between them. Written as DNA, the CDR3 is TGTGCCAGCAGTTTAGGAAGTGGGTATGGCTACACCTTC. This codes for CASSLGSGYGYTF.

The sample holds many counts of this clonotype. As DNA, the CDR3 is TGTGCCATCAGTGGGGCAGGGGCTCGAGATGGCTACACCTTC. Amino acids: CAISGAGARDGYTF. The chain recombines TRBV10-3 with TRBJ1-2; a possible D gene is TRBD1 (6 bases). The CDR3 is 14 amino acids. Trimming took off 4 bases at V and 6 bases at J, with 15 bases between the two ends. Germline assignment: CDR1 ENHRY and CDR2 SYGVKD.

At least ten counts were recorded for this clonotype. The genes are TRBV20-1 and TRBJ2-7; the match to TRBD2 covers 10 bases. The CDR3 sequence is 14 residues long. V gave up 6 bases and J gave up 5 bases; unmatched junction bases: 10. Germline CDR1 is DFQATT and CDR2 is SNEGSKA (reference sequence). In DNA, the CDR3 is TGCAGTGCCCATCCGGGACTAGCGTCTCACGAGCAGTACTTC. This encodes CSAHPGLASHEQYF.